The sequence of this T cell receptor (beta chain) was determined in a study of blood T cell repertoires in COVID-19 (dated by TCRdb to 2020 to 2022). About the investigation overall: Samples covering the acute and convalescent phases of COVID-19 were provided by collaborators in the United States, Italy and Spain. The prospective study material was composed of cDNA or gDNA derived from T cells, B-cell-depleted T cells, or PBMCs. Subjects who had been exposed to COVID-19, were actively infected with it, or had recovered from it provided the deeply sampled blood TCRbeta repertoires that made up the dataset. The repertoires were made available in a free public database intended to serve as a resource for research on the immune response to SARS-CoV-2. The samples were drawn from the first 160 participants of the ongoing ImmuneRACE study and from under 1,500 subjects provided by 6 global collaborators. The sample metadata nearly always contained a de-identified subject ID, COVID-19 status, age in years and sex. Where HLA class I and class II types were available, the types were taken from metadata supplied by the sample provider, not from assay-based typing.

TCRbeta CDR3 regions were amplified from genomic DNA using the immunoSEQ Assay, a bias-controlled multiplex PCR. Per the source publication's procedure: The number of nucleated cells in each sample was estimated by amplification of reference gene primers within the assay. To quantify the absolute abundance of each unique TCRbeta CDR3 rearrangement, sequence reads were collapsed and filtered. Productive Simpson clonality was computed per sample as the square root of Simpson's diversity index over productive rearrangements. The immuneACCESS repertoire file appears here via TCRdb, limited to in-frame rearrangements. These files lack a portion of the clones; in checked studies, under half of the deficit traces to unresolved V genes, and the cause of the others is not known. That table supplies the V and J calls and clone size; D and trimming were determined from the DNA. Across this sample there are roughly 260,000 clones, with roughly 87% seen only once. The ten most abundant clones make up roughly 2.6% of the sample.

V is reduced by 4 bases and J by 3 bases, leaving a spacing of 12 bases between them. The germline V gene (reference sequence) supplies CDR1 SEHNR and CDR2 FQNEAQ. The CDR3 spans 15 residues, from the cysteine through the phenylalanine. Of the read, only the CDR3 DNA is kept; its 45 bases are in frame from base 1. General conclusions and limits of the study: How much clinical and demographic metadata was included differed by source and by participant, and the metadata was provided uncurated.

Participants in the prospective study were enrolled through a virtual design, were aged about 18 to 100 years, and lived in approximately 25 United States geographic areas. Cohort assignment in the prospective study relied on participant-reported clinical history from a screening survey and a study questionnaire. Each participant in the prospective study had whole blood, serum and a nasopharyngeal or oropharyngeal swab collected by mobile phlebotomists. Additional blood draws and questionnaires over a 2-month period could optionally be provided by prospective study participants. Before DNA extraction, prospective study blood samples were shipped either frozen or at room temperature. Points on this clone: Its antigen target is currently unknown. Base qualities are not at hand, and no much larger clone is one base apart.

Sequencing was done on a sample of PBMCs or T cells enriched from blood (not recorded which). This chain joins TRBV7-9 to TRBJ1-4; perhaps TRBD1 is the D gene, with 6 bases matching. The clonotype comes from a woman in her twenties or thirties with acute COVID-19. Here the CDR3 is given as CASSSRGGPNEKLFF. The DNA sequence follows: TGTGCCAGCAGCTCCCGCGGGGGCCCTAATGAAAAACTGTTTTTT.